This is a list of T cell receptor beta chains from one sample in a study of type 1 and type 2 diabetes patients. TCRdb reprocessed the multiplex PCR reads with MiXCR, giving one entry per CDR3 protein. The sample has more than 250,000 distinct CDR3 sequences, around 47% seen once. The sample consisted of peripheral blood mononuclear cells (PBMCs). The receptor set was obtained from a man younger than 35 with type 2 diabetes. Each CDR3 is given without its conserved first and last residue. Each record gives: CDR3 protein, V gene.

CDR3 protein: ASSSPGPGSYNEQF
V gene: TRBV7-3

CDR3 protein: ASSHRGQVFYEQY
V gene: TRBV14

CDR3 protein: ASSPGQGDYGYT
V gene: TRBV2

CDR3 protein: AWSDTGTLETQY
V gene: TRBV30

CDR3 protein: ASSLDRGIYEQY
V gene: TRBV28

CDR3 protein: ASSRLADSSYEQY
V gene: TRBV27

CDR3 protein: ASSPKTHNEQF
V gene: TRBV19

CDR3 protein: ASSLSRTGRNEQY
V gene: TRBV27

CDR3 protein: SARARVYGEAF
V gene: TRBV20-1

CDR3 protein: SAEGLGSYEQY
V gene: TRBV20-1

CDR3 protein: ASSLQGGSYEQY
V gene: TRBV7-2

CDR3 protein: ASSERPGFAYEQY
V gene: TRBV2

CDR3 protein: ASSTGDRSYEQY
V gene: TRBV6-5

CDR3 protein: SAYPSGSVIYEQY
V gene: TRBV20-1

CDR3 protein: ASSETVGNTEAF
V gene: TRBV10-1

CDR3 protein: ASSRGRGAINEQF
V gene: TRBV6-1

CDR3 protein: ASLFMTAGNEQF
V gene: TRBV2

CDR3 protein: SAPVFGIEAF
V gene: TRBV20-1

CDR3 protein: ASSLEPSSNQPQH
V gene: TRBV7-8

CDR3 protein: ASSPENRGNSPLH
V gene: TRBV10-1

CDR3 protein: ASLTGRGNTIY
V gene: TRBV7-2

CDR3 protein: ASSEYTLLAGEQY
V gene: TRBV2

CDR3 protein: AWSVQGDTEAF
V gene: TRBV30

CDR3 protein: SARVNLQGIVGNEQF
V gene: TRBV20-1

CDR3 protein: ARGHTGELF
V gene: TRBV4-3

CDR3 protein: SADETSGGEQY
V gene: TRBV20-1

CDR3 protein: ATSRPGTYSTDTQY
V gene: TRBV15

CDR3 protein: ASSSQGFDEKLF
V gene: TRBV11-2

CDR3 protein: ATSRDIGFGTEAF
V gene: TRBV15

CDR3 protein: ASTENPGQGYEQY
V gene: TRBV6-1

CDR3 protein: ASSQVPIGSSGNTIY
V gene: TRBV4-1

CDR3 protein: ASSLIQGAEAF
V gene: TRBV9

CDR3 protein: ASLKGAKSGNNEQF
V gene: TRBV19

CDR3 protein: ASSARGCANTGELF
V gene: TRBV25-1

CDR3 protein: ATSANPGGEETQY
V gene: TRBV24-1

CDR3 protein: ASSEYAGPLDEGQY
V gene: TRBV25-1

CDR3 protein: ASSLARTSGETQY
V gene: TRBV7-2